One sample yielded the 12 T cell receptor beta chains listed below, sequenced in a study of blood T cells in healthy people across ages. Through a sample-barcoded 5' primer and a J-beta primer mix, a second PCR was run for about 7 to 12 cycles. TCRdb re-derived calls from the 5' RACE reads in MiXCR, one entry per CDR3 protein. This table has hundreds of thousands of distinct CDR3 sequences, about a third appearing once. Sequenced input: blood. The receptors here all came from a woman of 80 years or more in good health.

The DNA of the CDR3 is TGTGCCAGCAGCCAAACCCCAGGGGTTAGCTATGGCTACACCTTC. Translating gives CASSQTPGVSYGYTF. V usage is TRBV5-5 and J usage is TRBJ1-2; a weak D match, TRBD1 (6 bases). The germline CDR1 and CDR2 sequences are SGHKS and YYEKEE (reference sequence). CDR3 length: 15 amino acids. V was shortened by 4 bases and J by 4 bases, with 17 bases between the two germline ends.

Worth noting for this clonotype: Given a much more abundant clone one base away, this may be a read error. CDR3 DNA: TGTGCCAGCAGTTTTATGGGCGGGGGGACTTTTGAGACCCAGTACTTC. This translates into CASSFMGGGTFETQYF. J is TRBJ2-4 and V is TRBV28, with TRBD2 identical over 8 bases. The DNA end favors TRBJ2-5, so the J call may be wrong. Germline V gene lookup returns CDR1 MDHEN and CDR2 SYDVKM. The CDR3 runs to 16 residues.

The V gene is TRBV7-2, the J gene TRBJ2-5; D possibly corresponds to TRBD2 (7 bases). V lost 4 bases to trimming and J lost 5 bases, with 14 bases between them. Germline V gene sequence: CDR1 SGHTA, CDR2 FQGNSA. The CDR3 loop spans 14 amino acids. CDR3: CASSYSGGLETQYF. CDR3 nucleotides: TGTGCCAGCAGCTACTCGGGGGGCCTTGAGACCCAGTACTTC.

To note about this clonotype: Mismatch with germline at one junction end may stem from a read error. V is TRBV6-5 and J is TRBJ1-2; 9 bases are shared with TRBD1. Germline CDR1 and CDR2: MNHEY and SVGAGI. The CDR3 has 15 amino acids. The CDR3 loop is CASRPTGGAVYGHTF. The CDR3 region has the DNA TGTGCCAGCAGACCTACAGGGGGCGCAGTCTATGGCCACACCTTC.

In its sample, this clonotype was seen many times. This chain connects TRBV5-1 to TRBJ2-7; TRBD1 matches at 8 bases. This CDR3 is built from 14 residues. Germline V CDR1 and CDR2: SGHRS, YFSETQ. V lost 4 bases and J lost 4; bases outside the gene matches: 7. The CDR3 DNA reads TGCGCCAGCAGCAAAGGACAGGGTCGGTACGAGCAGTACTTC. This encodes CASSKGQGRYEQYF.

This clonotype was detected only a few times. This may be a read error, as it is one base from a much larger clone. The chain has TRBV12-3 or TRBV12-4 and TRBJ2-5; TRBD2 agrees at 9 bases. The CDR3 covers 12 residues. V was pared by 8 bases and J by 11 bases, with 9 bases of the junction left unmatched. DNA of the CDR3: TGTGCCAGCTCATACGGCGGGGGGGAGCAGTACTTC. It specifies CASSYGGGEQYF.

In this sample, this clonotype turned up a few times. CDR3 sequence (DNA): TGTGCCAGCAACTCTCCAACACCCGGGACTACTTACGAGCAGTACTTC. The encoded protein is CASNSPTPGTTYEQYF. The gene calls are TRBV5-6 and TRBJ2-7; 7 nucleotides agree with TRBD2. The length of the CDR3 is 16 residues. V trimming: 6 bases; J trimming: 4 bases; junction bases outside the gene matches: 16. Germline V gene lookup returns CDR1 SGHDT and CDR2 YYEEEE.

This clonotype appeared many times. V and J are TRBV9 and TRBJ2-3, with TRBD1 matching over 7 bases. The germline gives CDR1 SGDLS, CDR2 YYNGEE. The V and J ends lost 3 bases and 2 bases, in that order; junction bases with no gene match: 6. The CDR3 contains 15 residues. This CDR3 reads CASSAGTETTDTQYF. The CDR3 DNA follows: TGTGCCAGCAGCGCCGGGACAGAGACCACAGATACGCAGTATTTT.

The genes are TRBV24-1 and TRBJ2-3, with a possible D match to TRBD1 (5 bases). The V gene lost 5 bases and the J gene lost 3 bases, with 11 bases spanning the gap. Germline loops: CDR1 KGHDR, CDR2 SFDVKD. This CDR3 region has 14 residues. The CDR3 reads CATSVRKGTDTQYF. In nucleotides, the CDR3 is TGTGCCACCAGTGTCCGGAAGGGGACAGATACGCAGTATTTT.

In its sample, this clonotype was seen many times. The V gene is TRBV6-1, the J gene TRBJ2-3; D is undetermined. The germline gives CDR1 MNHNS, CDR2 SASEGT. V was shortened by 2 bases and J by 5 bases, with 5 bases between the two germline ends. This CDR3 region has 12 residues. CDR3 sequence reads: CASSEIGDTQYF. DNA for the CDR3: TGTGCCAGCAGTGAAATCGGAGATACGCAGTATTTT.

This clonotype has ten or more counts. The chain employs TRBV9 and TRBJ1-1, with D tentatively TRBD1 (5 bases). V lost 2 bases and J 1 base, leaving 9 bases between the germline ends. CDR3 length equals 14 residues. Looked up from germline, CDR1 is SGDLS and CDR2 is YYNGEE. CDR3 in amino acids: CASSVAGENTEAFF. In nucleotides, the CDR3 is TGTGCCAGCAGCGTGGCGGGGGAGAACACTGAAGCTTTCTTT.

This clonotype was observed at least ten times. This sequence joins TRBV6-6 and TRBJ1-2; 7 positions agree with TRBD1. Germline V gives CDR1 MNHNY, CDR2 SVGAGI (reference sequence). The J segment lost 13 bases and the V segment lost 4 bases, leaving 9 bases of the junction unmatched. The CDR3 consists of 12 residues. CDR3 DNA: TGTGCCAGCAGTTTCAGTACGGGACAGCCCACCTTC. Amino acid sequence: CASSFSTGQPTF.